This T cell receptor (beta chain) was sequenced for a study of T cells after yellow fever vaccination. Findings and caveats of the study: Post-booster samples contained most primary-vaccination clones (approximately 95% CD4, approximately 88% CD8). The study found a weaker secondary response that peaked faster, day 5 versus 15.

This CDR3 has 12 amino acids. The ends lost 10 bases at V and 9 bases at J; junction bases unmatched: 8. The table lists this clonotype with many counts. Its antigen is still unknown. Making TCR cDNA involved 5'RACE template switching, which added UMIs and a universal primer site. TCRdb independently ran MiXCR on the 5' RACE reads; one entry per CDR3 protein. Here the sample spans approximately 250,000 distinct CDR3 sequences, roughly 6.2% being singletons. Here the sequenced sample was CD4+ T cells sorted from PBMCs, taken on the day of the yellow fever booster vaccination. The chain couples TRBV12-3 or TRBV12-4 to TRBJ2-1; 8 nucleotides align to TRBD2. The sequence was collected from a man younger than 40 who received the YFV17D yellow fever vaccine. CDR3 loop: CATGSGGREQFF. The DNA for the CDR3 is TGTGCCACCGGGTCGGGAGGGCGTGAGCAGTTCTTC.